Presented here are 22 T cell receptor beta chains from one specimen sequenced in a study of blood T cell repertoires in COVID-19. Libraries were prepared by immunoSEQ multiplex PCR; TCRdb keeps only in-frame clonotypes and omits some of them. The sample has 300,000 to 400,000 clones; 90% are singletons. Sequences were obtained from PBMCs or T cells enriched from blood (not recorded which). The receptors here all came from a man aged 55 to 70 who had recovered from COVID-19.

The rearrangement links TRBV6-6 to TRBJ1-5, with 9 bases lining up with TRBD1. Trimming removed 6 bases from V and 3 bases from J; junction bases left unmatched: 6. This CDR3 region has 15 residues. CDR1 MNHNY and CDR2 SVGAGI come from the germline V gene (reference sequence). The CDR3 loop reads CASSWDRALNQPQHF. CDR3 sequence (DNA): TGTGCCAGCAGCTGGGACAGGGCCCTCAATCAGCCCCAGCATTTT.

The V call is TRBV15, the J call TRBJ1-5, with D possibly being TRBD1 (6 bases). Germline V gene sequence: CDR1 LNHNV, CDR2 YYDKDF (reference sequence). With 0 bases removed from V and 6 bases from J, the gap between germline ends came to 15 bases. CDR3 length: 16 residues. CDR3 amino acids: CATSRDIRRGFQPQHF. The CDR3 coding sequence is TGTGCCACCAGCAGAGATATACGCAGGGGCTTTCAGCCCCAGCATTTT.

The CDR3 reads CASSYSRGYEKLFF. The CDR3 DNA reads TGTGCCAGCAGTTACTCCAGGGGGTACGAAAAACTGTTTTTT. This chain links TRBV6-5 with TRBJ1-4, with TRBD1 matching 7 bases. Germline assignment: CDR1 MNHEY and CDR2 SVGAGI. This CDR3 is built from 14 residues. V lost 0 bases and J lost 8; bases outside the gene matches: 3.

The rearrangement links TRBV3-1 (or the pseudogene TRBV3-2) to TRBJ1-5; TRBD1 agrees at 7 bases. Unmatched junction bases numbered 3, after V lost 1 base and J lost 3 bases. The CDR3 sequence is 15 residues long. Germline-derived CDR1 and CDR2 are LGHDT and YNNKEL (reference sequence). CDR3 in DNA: TGTGCCAGCAGCCAAGCCGGGACAGTCAATCAGCCCCAGCATTTT. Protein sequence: CASSQAGTVNQPQHF.

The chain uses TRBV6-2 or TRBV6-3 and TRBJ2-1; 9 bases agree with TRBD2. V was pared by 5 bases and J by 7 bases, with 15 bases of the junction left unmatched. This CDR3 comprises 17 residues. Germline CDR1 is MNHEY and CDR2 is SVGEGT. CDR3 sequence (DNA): TGTGCCAGCAGTCGGTTTCCCGGCGGGAGGGCTAAAAATGAGCAGTTCTTC. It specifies CASSRFPGGRAKNEQFF.

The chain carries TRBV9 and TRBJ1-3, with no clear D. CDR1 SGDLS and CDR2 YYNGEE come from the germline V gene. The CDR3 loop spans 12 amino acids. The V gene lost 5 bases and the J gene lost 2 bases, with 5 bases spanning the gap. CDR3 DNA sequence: TGTGCCAGCAGTCGGGCTGGAAACACCATATATTTT. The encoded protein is CASSRAGNTIYF.

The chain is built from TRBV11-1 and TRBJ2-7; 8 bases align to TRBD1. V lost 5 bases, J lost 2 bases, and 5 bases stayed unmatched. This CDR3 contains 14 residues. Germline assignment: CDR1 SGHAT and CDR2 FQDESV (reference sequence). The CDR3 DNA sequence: TGTGCCAGCAGCCGTGGACAGGGACCCTACGAGCAGTACTTC. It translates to CASSRGQGPYEQYF.

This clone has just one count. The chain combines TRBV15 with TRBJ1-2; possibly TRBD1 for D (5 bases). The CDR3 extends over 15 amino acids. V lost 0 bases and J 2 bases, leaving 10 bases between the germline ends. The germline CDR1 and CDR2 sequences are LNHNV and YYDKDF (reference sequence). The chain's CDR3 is CATSRDGGLNYGYTF. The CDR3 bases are TGTGCCACCAGCAGAGATGGGGGACTCAACTATGGCTACACCTTC.

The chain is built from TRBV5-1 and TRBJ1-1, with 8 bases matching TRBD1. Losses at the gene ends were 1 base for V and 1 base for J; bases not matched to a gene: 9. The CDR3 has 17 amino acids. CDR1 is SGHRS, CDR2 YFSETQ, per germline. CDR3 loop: CASSLRSGQARNTEAFF. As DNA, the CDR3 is TGCGCCAGCAGCTTGCGGTCGGGACAGGCCCGGAACACTGAAGCTTTCTTT.

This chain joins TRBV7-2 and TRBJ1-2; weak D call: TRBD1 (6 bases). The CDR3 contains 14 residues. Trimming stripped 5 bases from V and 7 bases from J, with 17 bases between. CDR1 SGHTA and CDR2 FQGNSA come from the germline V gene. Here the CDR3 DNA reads TGTGCCAGCAGCACCCGGGACACGGGAAGTGGCTACACCTTC. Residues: CASSTRDTGSGYTF.

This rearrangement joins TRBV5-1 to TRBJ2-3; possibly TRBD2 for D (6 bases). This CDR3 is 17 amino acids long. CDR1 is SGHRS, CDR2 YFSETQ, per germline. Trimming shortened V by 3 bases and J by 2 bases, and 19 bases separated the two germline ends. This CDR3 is CASSSGIGGDSTDTQYF. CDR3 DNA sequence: TGCGCCAGCAGCTCCGGGATAGGCGGGGACTCCACAGATACGCAGTATTTT. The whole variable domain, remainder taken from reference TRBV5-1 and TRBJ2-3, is KAGVTQTPRYLIKTRGQQVTLSCSPISGHRSVSWYQQTPGQGLQFLFEYFSETQRNKGNFPGRFSGRQFSNSRSEMNVSTLELGDSALYLCASSSGIGGDSTDTQYFGPGTRLTVL.

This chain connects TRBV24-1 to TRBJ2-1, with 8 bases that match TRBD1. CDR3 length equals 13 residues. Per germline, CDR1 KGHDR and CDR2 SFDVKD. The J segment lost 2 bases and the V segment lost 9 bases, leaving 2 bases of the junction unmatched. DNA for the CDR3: TGTGCCACCCTACAGGGGGCCTACAATGAGCAGTTCTTC. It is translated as CATLQGAYNEQFF.

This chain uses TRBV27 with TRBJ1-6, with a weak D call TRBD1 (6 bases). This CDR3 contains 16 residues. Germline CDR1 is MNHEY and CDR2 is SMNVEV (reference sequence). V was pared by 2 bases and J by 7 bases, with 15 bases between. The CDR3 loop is CASSLEIGQRNSPLHF. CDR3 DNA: TGTGCCAGCAGTTTAGAAATTGGACAGCGGAATTCACCCCTCCACTTT.

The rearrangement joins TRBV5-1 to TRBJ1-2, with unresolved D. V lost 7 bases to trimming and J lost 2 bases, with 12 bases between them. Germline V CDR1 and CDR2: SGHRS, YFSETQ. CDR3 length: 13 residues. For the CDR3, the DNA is TGCGCCAGCGCACCCCCAAGCAACTATGGCTACACCTTC. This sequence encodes CASAPPSNYGYTF.

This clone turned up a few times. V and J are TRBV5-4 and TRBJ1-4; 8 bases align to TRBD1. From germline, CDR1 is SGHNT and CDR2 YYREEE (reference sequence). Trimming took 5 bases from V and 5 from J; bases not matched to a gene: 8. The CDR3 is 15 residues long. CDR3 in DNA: TGTGCCAGCAGTCACACAGGGGGGACAAATGAAAAACTGTTTTTT. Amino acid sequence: CASSHTGGTNEKLFF.

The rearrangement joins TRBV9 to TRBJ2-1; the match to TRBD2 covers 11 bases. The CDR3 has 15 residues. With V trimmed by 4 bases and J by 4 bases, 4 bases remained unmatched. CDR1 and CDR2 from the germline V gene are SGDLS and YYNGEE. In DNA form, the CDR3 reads TGTGCCAGCAGCATAGCGGGGGGGCCTTACAATGAGCAGTTCTTC. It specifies CASSIAGGPYNEQFF.

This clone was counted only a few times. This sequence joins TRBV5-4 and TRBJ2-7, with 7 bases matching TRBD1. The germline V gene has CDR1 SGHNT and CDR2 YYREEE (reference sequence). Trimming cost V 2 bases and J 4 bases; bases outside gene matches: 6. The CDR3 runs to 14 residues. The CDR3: CASSFGQEVYEQYF. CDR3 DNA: TGTGCCAGCAGCTTTGGACAGGAGGTTTACGAGCAGTACTTC.

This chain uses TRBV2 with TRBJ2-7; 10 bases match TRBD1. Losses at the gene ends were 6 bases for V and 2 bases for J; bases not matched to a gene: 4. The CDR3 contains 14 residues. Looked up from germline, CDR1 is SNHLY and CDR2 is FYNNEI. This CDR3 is CASRWDRGPYEQYF. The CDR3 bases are TGTGCCAGCAGGTGGGACAGGGGCCCCTACGAGCAGTACTTC. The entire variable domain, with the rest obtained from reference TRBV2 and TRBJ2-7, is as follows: EPEVTQTPSHQVTQMGQEVILRCVPISNHLYFYWYRQILGQKVEFLVSFYNNEISEKSEIFDDQFSVERPDGSNFTLKIRSTKLEDSAMYFCASRWDRGPYEQYFGPGTRLTVT.

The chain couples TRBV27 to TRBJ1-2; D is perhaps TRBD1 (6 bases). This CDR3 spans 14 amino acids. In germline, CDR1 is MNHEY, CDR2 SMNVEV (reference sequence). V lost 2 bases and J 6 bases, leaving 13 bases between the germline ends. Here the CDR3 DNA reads TGTGCCAGCAGTTTAAGGGGGGCGGGGGATGGCTACACCTTC. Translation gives CASSLRGAGDGYTF.

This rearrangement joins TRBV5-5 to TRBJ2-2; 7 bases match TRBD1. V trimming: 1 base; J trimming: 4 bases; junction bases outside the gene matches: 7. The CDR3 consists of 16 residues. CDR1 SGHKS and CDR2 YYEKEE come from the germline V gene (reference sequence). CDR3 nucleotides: TGTGCCAGCAGCTTGTCCGGAGACAGGGCCACCGGGGAGCTGTTTTTT. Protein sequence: CASSLSGDRATGELFF.

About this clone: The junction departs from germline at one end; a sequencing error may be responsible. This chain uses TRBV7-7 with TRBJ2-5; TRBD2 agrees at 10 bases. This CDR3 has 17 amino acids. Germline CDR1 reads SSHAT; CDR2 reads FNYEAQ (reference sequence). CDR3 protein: CASSFGVPSGGQETQYF. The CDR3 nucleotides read TGTGCTAGCAGCTTCGGTGTACCTAGCGGGGGCCAAGAGACCCAGTACTTC.

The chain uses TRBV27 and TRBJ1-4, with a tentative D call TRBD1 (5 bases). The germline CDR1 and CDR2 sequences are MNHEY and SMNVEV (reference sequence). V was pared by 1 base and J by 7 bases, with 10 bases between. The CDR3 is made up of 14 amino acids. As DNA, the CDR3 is TGTGCCAGCAGTTTATTGGGGGGTGTTGAAAAACTGTTTTTT. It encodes CASSLLGGVEKLFF.